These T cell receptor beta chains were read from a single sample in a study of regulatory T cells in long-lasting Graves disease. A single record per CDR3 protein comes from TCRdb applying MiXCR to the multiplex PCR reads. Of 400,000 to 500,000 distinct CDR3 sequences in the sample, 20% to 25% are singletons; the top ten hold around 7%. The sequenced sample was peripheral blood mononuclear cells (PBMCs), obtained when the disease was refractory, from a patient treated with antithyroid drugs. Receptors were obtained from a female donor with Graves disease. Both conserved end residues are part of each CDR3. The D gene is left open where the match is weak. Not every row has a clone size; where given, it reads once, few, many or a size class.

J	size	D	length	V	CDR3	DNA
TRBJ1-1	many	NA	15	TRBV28	CASSPPGGMNTEAFF	TGTGCCAGCAGTCCCCCGGGGGGGATGAACACTGAAGCTTTCTTT
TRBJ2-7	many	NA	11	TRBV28	CASQKGYEQYF	TGTGCCAGCCAAAAGGGCTACGAGCAGTACTTC
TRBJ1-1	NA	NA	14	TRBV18	CASSPGEGRTEAFF	TGTGCCAGCTCACCCGGTGAGGGCCGGACTGAAGCTTTCTTT
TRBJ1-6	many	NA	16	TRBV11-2	CASSFHRTGVGSPLHF	TGTGCCAGCAGCTTCCATCGGACCGGAGTGGGTTCACCCCTCCACTTT
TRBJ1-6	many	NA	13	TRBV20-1	CSAGRGEGSPLHF	TGCAGTGCTGGGAGGGGGGAAGGATCACCCCTCCACTTT
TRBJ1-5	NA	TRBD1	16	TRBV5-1	CASSPTGGNSNQPQHF	TGTGCCAGCAGTCCAACAGGGGGGAATAGCAATCAGCCCCAGCATTTT
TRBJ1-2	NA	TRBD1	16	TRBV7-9	CASSLWSAGGRYGYTF	TGTGCCAGCAGCTTATGGTCCGCAGGGGGACGATATGGCTACACCTTC
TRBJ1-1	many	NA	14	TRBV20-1	CSAISDPTDTEAFF	TGCAGTGCGATATCGGACCCCACGGACACTGAAGCTTTCTTT
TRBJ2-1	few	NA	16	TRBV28	CASSSLGGNAYNEQFF	TGTGCCAGCAGTTCCCTCGGGGGTAACGCCTACAATGAGCAGTTCTTC
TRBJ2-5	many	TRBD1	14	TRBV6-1	CASSLTGTSETQYF	TGTGCCAGCAGCTTGACAGGGACCTCGGAGACCCAGTACTTC
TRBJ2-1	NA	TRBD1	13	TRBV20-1	CSARGPTHNEQFF	TGCAGTGCCAGGGGGCCTACACACAATGAGCAGTTCTTC
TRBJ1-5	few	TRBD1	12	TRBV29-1	CSVAGTDQPQHF	TGCAGCGTTGCGGGGACAGATCAGCCCCAGCATTTT
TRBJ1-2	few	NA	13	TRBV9	CASSVDSNYGYTF	TGTGCCAGCAGCGTAGATTCTAACTATGGCTACACCTTC
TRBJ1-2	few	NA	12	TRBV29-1	CSVDFRGLGYTF	TGCAGCGTTGACTTCCGGGGGCTTGGCTACACCTTC
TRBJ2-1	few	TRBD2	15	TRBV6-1	CASSTLAGGRGEQFF	TGTGCCAGCAGTACCCTGGCGGGGGGCCGTGGTGAGCAGTTCTTC
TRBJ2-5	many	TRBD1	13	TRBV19	CASEQGAGETQYF	TGTGCCAGTGAACAGGGGGCAGGGGAGACCCAGTACTTC
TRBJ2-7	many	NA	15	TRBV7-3	CASSLGQAATYEQYF	TGTGCCAGCAGTTTAGGGCAAGCTGCTACCTACGAGCAGTACTTC
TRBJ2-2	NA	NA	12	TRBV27	CASRQNTGELFF	TGTGCCAGTCGACAGAACACCGGGGAGCTGTTTTTT
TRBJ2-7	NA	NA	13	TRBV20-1	CSARDGSFYEQYF	TGCAGTGCTAGAGACGGTTCATTCTACGAGCAGTACTTC
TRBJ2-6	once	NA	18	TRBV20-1	CSAREGARQSSGANVLTF	TGCAGTGCTAGAGAGGGTGCGAGACAAAGCTCTGGGGCCAACGTCCTGACTTTC
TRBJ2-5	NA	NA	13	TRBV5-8	CASILSPYETQYF	TGTGCCAGCATCCTCAGCCCGTACGAGACCCAGTACTTC
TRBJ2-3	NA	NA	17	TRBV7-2	CASSQSPAGWGTDTQYF	TGTGCCAGCAGCCAATCCCCGGCGGGATGGGGCACAGATACGCAGTATTTT
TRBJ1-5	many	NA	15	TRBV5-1	CASSLAPEGNQPQHF	TGCGCCAGCAGCTTGGCCCCAGAAGGGAATCAGCCCCAGCATTTT
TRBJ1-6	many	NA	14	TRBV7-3	CASSLTLGNSPLHF	TGTGCCAGCAGCTTAACGTTGGGGAATTCACCCCTCCACTTT
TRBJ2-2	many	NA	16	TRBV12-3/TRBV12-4	CASSSRDSPNTGELFF	TGTGCCAGCAGTTCCAGGGACTCCCCAAACACCGGGGAGCTGTTTTTT
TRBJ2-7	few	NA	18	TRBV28	CASSLLLRSGDRTYEQYF	TGTGCCAGCAGTCTCCTGCTGCGCAGCGGGGACAGAACCTACGAGCAGTACTTC
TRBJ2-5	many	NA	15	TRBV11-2	CASSLRAGFQETQYF	TGTGCCAGCAGCTTACGGGCAGGGTTTCAAGAGACCCAGTACTTC
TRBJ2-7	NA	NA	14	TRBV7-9	CASSENGHTYEQYF	TGTGCCAGCAGCGAAAACGGACACACCTACGAGCAGTACTTC
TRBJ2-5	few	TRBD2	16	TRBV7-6	CASSLGLAGSQETQYF	TGTGCCAGCAGCTTGGGACTAGCGGGGAGCCAAGAGACCCAGTACTTC
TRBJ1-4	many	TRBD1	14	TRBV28	CASSLNRGQEKLFF	TGTGCCAGCAGCCTAAACAGGGGTCAAGAAAAACTGTTTTTT
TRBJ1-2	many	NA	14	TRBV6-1	CASDVGHRLYGYTF	TGTGCCAGCGACGTAGGACACCGCCTCTATGGCTACACCTTC
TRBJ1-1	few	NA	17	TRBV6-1	CASRPRPGRLPNTEAFF	TGTGCCAGCAGGCCACGACCGGGGCGCCTTCCGAACACTGAAGCTTTCTTT
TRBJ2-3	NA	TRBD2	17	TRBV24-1	CATSLAGGPDSTDTQYF	TGTGCCACCAGCCTAGCGGGAGGCCCCGATAGCACAGATACGCAGTATTTT
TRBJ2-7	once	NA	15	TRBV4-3	CASNQDTSEIYEQYF	TGCGCCAGCAACCAAGATACGTCGGAAATCTACGAGCAGTACTTC
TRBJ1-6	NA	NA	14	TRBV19	CASSIEGINSPLHF	TGTGCCAGTAGTATAGAGGGGATCAATTCACCCCTCCACTTT
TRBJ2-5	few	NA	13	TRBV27	CASSLRLAETQYF	TGTGCCAGCAGTTTAAGGCTAGCGGAGACCCAGTACTTC
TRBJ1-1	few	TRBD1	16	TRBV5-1	CASSPTGTGTRTEAFF	TGCGCCAGCAGCCCGACCGGGACAGGGACGCGCACTGAAGCTTTCTTT
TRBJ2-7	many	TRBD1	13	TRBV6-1	CASSQGESYEQYF	TGTGCCAGCAGCCAGGGGGAATCCTACGAGCAGTACTTC
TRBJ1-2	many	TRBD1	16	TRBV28	CASSSTGQGRSYGYTF	TGTGCCAGCAGTTCGACAGGACAGGGGCGATCCTATGGCTACACCTTC
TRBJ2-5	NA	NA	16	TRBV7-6	CASSSRIKTDQETQYF	TGTGCCAGCAGCTCCCGCATCAAGACAGACCAAGAGACCCAGTACTTC
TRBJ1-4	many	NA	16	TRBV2	CASSEFLGGADEKLFF	TGTGCCAGCAGTGAATTCTTGGGGGGGGCCGATGAAAAACTGTTTTTT
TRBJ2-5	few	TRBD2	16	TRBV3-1	CASSQPSGGDRETQYF	TGTGCCAGCAGCCAACCTAGCGGGGGGGATAGGGAGACCCAGTACTTC